These 19 T cell receptor beta chains were sequenced from one sample in a study of T and B cells in COVID-19 patients. Multiplex PCR with BIOMED2 TRB-A/B primer pools amplified TRB rearrangements. TCRdb used MiXCR to reprocess the multiplex PCR reads, holding one entry per CDR3 protein. Of approximately 26,000 distinct CDR3 sequences listed, over 25% are singletons. From blood, about 250-550 ng of genomic DNA served as TRB template. The sample was blood. The receptors originated from a human donor who had recovered from COVID-19.

The chain links TRBV27 to TRBJ2-7; TRBD2 is a possible D gene (7 bases). Germline values: CDR1 MNHEY, CDR2 SMNVEV (reference sequence). CDR3 length equals 14 residues. V was pared by 10 bases and J by 3 bases, with 19 bases between. The CDR3 DNA reads TGTGCCACCTCCTTGGGGGCGGGGGTCTACGAGCAGTACTTC. It encodes CATSLGAGVYEQYF.

J is TRBJ2-7 and V is TRBV20-1; 8 bases match TRBD2. Trimming at V came to 5 bases and at J to 0 bases, leaving 6 bases not matched to a gene. Germline CDR1 reads DFQATT; CDR2 reads SNEGSKA (reference sequence). This CDR3 region has 14 residues. CDR3 loop: CSASSGSSSYEQYF. The CDR3 DNA reads TGCAGTGCTTCTAGCGGGTCGAGCTCCTACGAGCAGTACTTC.

The chain uses TRBV19 and TRBJ2-4, with TRBD1 matching 10 bases. After removal of 4 bases from V and 6 bases from J, the junction contained 12 bases not matched to a gene. The CDR3 extends over 17 amino acids. Germline values: CDR1 LNHDA, CDR2 SQIVND (reference sequence). DNA for the CDR3: TGTGCCAGTAGTAGGGGGGAAAGCCGGACAGGGGGAAACATTCAGTACTTC. Protein sequence: CASSRGESRTGGNIQYF.

The V gene is TRBV11-2, the J gene TRBJ2-7, with TRBD2 matching over 10 bases. The CDR3 contains 15 residues. Germline values: CDR1 SGHAT, CDR2 FQNNGV. The V segment lost 3 bases and the J segment 7 bases; nucleotides outside the gene matches: 9. The CDR3 sequence: CASSFRAGGPGEQYF. CDR3 DNA: TGTGCCAGCAGCTTTCGAGCGGGAGGGCCGGGTGAGCAGTACTTC. Drawing the rest from reference TRBV11-2 and TRBJ2-7, the complete variable domain is EAGVAQSPRYKIIEKRQSVAFWCNPISGHATLYWYQQILGQGPKLLIQFQNNGVVDDSQLPKDRFSAERLKGVDSTLKIQPAKLEDSAVYLCASSFRAGGPGEQYFGPGTRLTVT.

The chain joins TRBV12-3 or TRBV12-4 to TRBJ1-2, with D unresolved. Trimming stripped 7 bases from V and 4 bases from J, with 13 bases between. The CDR3 totals 13 residues. The CDR3 nucleotides read TGTGCCAGCACTCCCGGAGAGACCTATGGCTACACCTTC. It encodes CASTPGETYGYTF.

The chain links TRBV20-1 to TRBJ2-1; TRBD2 is a possible D gene (7 bases). This CDR3 contains 16 residues. The ends were cut back, 0 bases at V and 8 bases at J, with 20 bases in the middle. Germline V gene lookup returns CDR1 DFQATT and CDR2 SNEGSKA (reference sequence). The CDR3 region has the DNA TGCAGTGCTAGAGAGGCGGGAGAGGGGGTCTTGGATGAGCAGTTCTTC. This encodes CSAREAGEGVLDEQFF.

This chain uses TRBV5-6 with TRBJ2-7, with D possibly called TRBD1 or TRBD2 (5 bases each). CDR3 size: 14 residues. V was clipped by 0 bases and J by 2 bases, with 9 bases between them. Per the germline V gene, CDR1 is SGHDT and CDR2 is YYEEEE. CDR3 in amino acids: CASSLAGAPYEQYF. CDR3 coding DNA: TGTGCCAGCAGCTTGGCCGGGGCCCCCTACGAGCAGTACTTC. The full variable domain, its missing parts supplied by reference TRBV5-6 and TRBJ2-7, is DAGVTQSPTHLIKTRGQQVTLRCSPKSGHDTVSWYQQALGQGPQFIFQYYEEEERQRGNFPDRFSGHQFPNYSSELNVNALLLGDSALYLCASSLAGAPYEQYFGPGTRLTVT.

The genes are TRBV28 and TRBJ2-1; the match to TRBD2 covers 15 bases. CDR1 is MDHEN, CDR2 SYDVKM, per germline. This CDR3 has 18 residues. V lost 4 bases, J lost 8 bases, and 12 bases stayed unmatched. This chain's CDR3 is CASSYQRTSGGALDEQFF. The CDR3 nucleotides are TGTGCCAGCAGTTACCAGCGGACTAGCGGGGGGGCCTTGGATGAGCAGTTCTTC.

The chain is built from TRBV27 and TRBJ1-4; D call uncertain. The germline gives CDR1 MNHEY, CDR2 SMNVEV (reference sequence). V lost 6 bases to trimming and J lost 0 bases, with 11 bases between them. The CDR3 has 15 residues. The CDR3 nucleotides are TGTGCCAGCAGGGATTACCTTGCAACTAATGAAAAACTGTTTTTT. Translating gives CASRDYLATNEKLFF.

As for this clonotype: This may arise from a read error, as a much more abundant clone is one base away. The V call is TRBV15, the J call TRBJ2-7; 11 positions match TRBD2. This CDR3 is 18 amino acids long. J was trimmed by 2 bases and V by 5 bases; bases with no gene match: 14. The germline CDR1 and CDR2 sequences are LNHNV and YYDKDF (reference sequence). The CDR3 here is CATSGIPRPTSGTYEQYF. The DNA of the CDR3 is TGTGCCACCAGCGGTATCCCCCGTCCGACTAGCGGGACCTACGAGCAGTACTTC.

This clonotype was found once. Compared with germline, one end of the junction differs, possibly owing to a read error. This sequence joins TRBV15 and TRBJ1-1; D unclear. Germline V gene lookup returns CDR1 LNHNV and CDR2 YYDKDF (reference sequence). This CDR3 has 13 residues. As DNA, the CDR3 is TGTGTCACCAGCAGAAAACTCACAGATGAGGCTTTCTTT. Translating gives CVTSRKLTDEAFF.

This clonotype has a handful of counts. This chain joins TRBV6-2 or TRBV6-3 and TRBJ2-3, with no clear D. Germline V CDR1 and CDR2: MNHEY, SVGEGT. The CDR3 sequence is 13 residues long. Trimming pared 6 bases from V and 2 bases from J, leaving 9 bases between. CDR3 sequence reads: CASRLTYTDTQYF. The CDR3 coding sequence is TGTGCCAGCAGATTGACATACACAGATACGCAGTATTTT.

The chain links TRBV20-1 to TRBJ2-2; D perhaps matches TRBD1 (6 bases). Trimming cost V 3 bases and J 7 bases, with 6 bases left between them. Germline V lookup: CDR1 DFQATT, CDR2 SNEGSKA (reference sequence). This CDR3 region has 11 residues. Here the CDR3 DNA reads TGCAGTGCTAGCAGGGGCGGGGAGCTGTTTTTT. The encoded protein is CSASRGGELFF.

The J gene is TRBJ2-3, the V gene TRBV5-1, with D perhaps TRBD2 (5 bases). V was shortened by 2 bases and J by 0 bases, with 19 bases between the two germline ends. This CDR3 is built from 18 residues. Germline CDR1 and CDR2: SGHRS and YFSETQ. The CDR3 sequence is CASSLYYGLTLSTDTQYF. The CDR3 coding sequence is TGCGCCAGCAGCTTATACTACGGACTGACGCTTAGCACAGATACGCAGTATTTT.

This clonotype occurred a few times. V gene TRBV6-5 combines with J gene TRBJ1-1, with TRBD1 identical over 10 bases. Trimming removed 4 bases from V and 6 bases from J; junction bases left unmatched: 5. CDR3 length: 14 residues. Germline V lookup: CDR1 MNHEY, CDR2 SVGAGI. In nucleotides, the CDR3 is TGTGCCAGCAGTTCCCGGGACAGGGGTGCTGAAGCTTTCTTT. Translation gives CASSSRDRGAEAFF.

Comments on this clonotype: Here the CDR3 omits its conserved ending phenylalanine or tryptophan, so a read error is the likely source. The chain joins TRBV19 to TRBJ2-3; 10 bases fit TRBD2. Germline V gene data show CDR1 as LNHDA and CDR2 as SQIVND (reference sequence). Trimming took 4 bases from V and 4 from J; bases not matched to a gene: 8. The CDR3 contains 16 residues. The CDR3 DNA sequence: TGTGCCAGTAGTAGACTGCCTAGCGGGAGATCAGATACGCAGTATATT. It specifies CASSRLPSGRSDTQYI.

The gene calls are TRBV6-5 and TRBJ2-1, with TRBD2 matching 10 bases. From germline, CDR1 is MNHEY and CDR2 SVGAGI. The V and J ends lost 2 bases and 7 bases, in that order; junction bases with no gene match: 2. This CDR3 region has 14 residues. Here the CDR3 reads CASSYLAGANEQFF. The CDR3 DNA reads TGTGCCAGCAGTTACCTAGCGGGGGCGAATGAGCAGTTCTTC.

A single count supports this clonotype. The chain has TRBV28 and TRBJ2-5, with D unclear. The CDR3 extends over 14 amino acids. With 3 bases removed from V and 5 bases from J, the gap between germline ends came to 13 bases. Germline values: CDR1 MDHEN, CDR2 SYDVKM. The CDR3: CASSLSSPRETQYF. The CDR3 DNA sequence: TGTGCCAGCAGTTTGTCTAGTCCCAGGGAGACCCAGTACTTC.

Only a few counts were recorded for this clonotype. This chain links TRBV12-3 or TRBV12-4 with TRBJ1-5, with 7 bases identical to TRBD1. The ends lost 5 bases at V and 4 bases at J; junction bases unmatched: 8. This CDR3 comprises 15 residues. The CDR3 nucleotides are TGTGCCAGCAGTCCTCCGGGACAGATAAATCAGCCCCAGCATTTT. Its protein is CASSPPGQINQPQHF.